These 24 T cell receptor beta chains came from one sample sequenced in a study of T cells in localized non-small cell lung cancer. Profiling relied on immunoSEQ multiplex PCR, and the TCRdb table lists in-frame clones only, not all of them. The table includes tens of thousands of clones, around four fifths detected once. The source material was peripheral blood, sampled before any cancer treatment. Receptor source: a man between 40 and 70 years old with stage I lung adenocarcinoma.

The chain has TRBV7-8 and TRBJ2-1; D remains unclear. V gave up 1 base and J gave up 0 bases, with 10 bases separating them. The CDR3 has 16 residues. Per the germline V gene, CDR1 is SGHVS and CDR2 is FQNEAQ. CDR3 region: CASSLDPRSSYNEQFF. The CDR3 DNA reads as TGTGCCAGCAGCTTAGACCCCCGCAGCTCCTACAATGAGCAGTTCTTC.

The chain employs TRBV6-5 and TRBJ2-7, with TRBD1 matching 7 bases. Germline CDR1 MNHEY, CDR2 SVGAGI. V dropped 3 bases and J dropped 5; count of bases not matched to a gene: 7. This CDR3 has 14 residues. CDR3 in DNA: TGTGCCAGCAGTTATACCCCCGGACAGGACGAGCAGTACTTC. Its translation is CASSYTPGQDEQYF.

CDR3 DNA: TGTGCCAGCAGTACCGAGGGGAACACCGGGGAGCTGTTTTTT. Translated, it gives CASSTEGNTGELFF. The chain recombines TRBV7-2 with TRBJ2-2, with a tentative D call TRBD2 (5 bases). Germline V gene data show CDR1 as SGHTA and CDR2 as FQGNSA. The CDR3 has 14 residues. V was shortened by 6 bases and J by 1 base, with 9 bases between the two germline ends.

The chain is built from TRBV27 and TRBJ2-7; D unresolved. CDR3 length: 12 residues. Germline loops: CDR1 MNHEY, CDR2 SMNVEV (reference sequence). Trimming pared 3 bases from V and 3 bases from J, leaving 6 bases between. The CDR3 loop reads CASSFPGYEQYF. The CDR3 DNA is TGTGCCAGCAGTTTCCCGGGCTACGAGCAGTACTTC.

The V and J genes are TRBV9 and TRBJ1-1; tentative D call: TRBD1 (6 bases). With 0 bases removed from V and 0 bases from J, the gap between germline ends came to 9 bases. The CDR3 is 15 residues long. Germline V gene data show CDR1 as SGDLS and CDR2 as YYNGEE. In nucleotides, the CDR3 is TGTGCCAGCAGCGTAGGGGGGCGGATGAACACTGAAGCTTTCTTT. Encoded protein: CASSVGGRMNTEAFF. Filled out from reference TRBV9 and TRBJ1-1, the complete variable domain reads DSGVTQTPKHLITATGQRVTLRCSPRSGDLSVYWYQQSLDQGLQFLIQYYNGEERAKGNILERFSAQQFPDLHSELNLSSLELGDSALYFCASSVGGRMNTEAFFGQGTRLTVV.

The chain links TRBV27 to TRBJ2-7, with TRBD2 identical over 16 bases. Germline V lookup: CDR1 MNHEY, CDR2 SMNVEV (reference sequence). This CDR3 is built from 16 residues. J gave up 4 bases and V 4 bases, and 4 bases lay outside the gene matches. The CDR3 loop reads CASSSGTSGRVYEQYF. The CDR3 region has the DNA TGTGCCAGCAGTTCAGGGACTAGCGGGAGGGTTTACGAGCAGTACTTC.

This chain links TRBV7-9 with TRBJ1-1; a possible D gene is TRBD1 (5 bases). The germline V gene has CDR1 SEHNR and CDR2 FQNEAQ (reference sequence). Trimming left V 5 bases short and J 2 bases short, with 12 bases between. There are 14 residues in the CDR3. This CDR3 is CASSPRQPNTEAFF. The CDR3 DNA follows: TGTGCCAGCAGCCCCAGACAGCCCAACACTGAAGCTTTCTTT. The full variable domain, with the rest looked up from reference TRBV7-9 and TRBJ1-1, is DTGVSQNPRHKITKRGQNVTFRCDPISEHNRLYWYRQTLGQGPEFLTYFQNEAQLEKSRLLSDRFSAERPKGSFSTLEIQRTEQGDSAMYLCASSPRQPNTEAFFGQGTRLTVV.

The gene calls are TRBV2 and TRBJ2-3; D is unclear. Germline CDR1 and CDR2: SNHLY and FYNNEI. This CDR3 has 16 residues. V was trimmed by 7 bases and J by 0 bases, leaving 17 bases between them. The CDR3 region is CASKPPTTSSTDTQYF. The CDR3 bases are TGTGCCAGCAAACCTCCGACAACCTCAAGCACAGATACGCAGTATTTT.

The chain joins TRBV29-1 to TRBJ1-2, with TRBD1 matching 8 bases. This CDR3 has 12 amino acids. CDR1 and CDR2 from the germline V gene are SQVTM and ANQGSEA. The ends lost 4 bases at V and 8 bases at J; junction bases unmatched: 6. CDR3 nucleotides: TGCAGCGTTGCTACAGGGGGGGGAGGCTACACCTTC. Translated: CSVATGGGGYTF.

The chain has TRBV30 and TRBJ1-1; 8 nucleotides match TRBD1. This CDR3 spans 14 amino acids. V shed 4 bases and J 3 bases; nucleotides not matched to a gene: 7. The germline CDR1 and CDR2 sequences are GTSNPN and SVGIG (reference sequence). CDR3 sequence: CAWKGRGQDTEAFF. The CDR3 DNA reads TGTGCCTGGAAGGGCAGGGGGCAGGACACTGAAGCTTTCTTT.

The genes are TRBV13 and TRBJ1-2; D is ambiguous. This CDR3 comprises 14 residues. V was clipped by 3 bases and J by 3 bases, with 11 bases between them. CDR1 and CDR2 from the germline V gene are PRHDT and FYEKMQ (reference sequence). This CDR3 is CASSLKNQHYGYTF. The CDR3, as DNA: TGTGCCAGCAGCTTGAAGAACCAGCACTATGGCTACACCTTC.

The CDR3 protein is CASSPSGSSYNEQFF. CDR3 nucleotide sequence: TGTGCCAGCAGCCCAAGCGGGAGCTCCTACAATGAGCAGTTCTTC. This chain links TRBV7-9 with TRBJ2-1, with 8 bases that match TRBD2. The CDR3 sequence is 15 residues long. In germline, CDR1 is SEHNR, CDR2 FQNEAQ (reference sequence). Unmatched junction bases numbered 3, after V lost 5 bases and J lost 0 bases.

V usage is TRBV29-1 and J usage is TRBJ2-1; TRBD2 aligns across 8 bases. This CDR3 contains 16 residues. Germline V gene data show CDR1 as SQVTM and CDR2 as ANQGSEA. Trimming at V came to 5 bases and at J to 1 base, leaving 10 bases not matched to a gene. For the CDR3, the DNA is TGCAGCGTTCCTTCCCTTTCGGGAGGGTCCTACAATGAGCAGTTCTTC. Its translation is CSVPSLSGGSYNEQFF.

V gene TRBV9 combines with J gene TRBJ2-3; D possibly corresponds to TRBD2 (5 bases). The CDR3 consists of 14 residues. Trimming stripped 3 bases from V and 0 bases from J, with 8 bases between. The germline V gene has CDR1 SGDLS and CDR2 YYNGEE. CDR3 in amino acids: CASSADSSTDTQYF. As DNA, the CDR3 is TGTGCCAGCAGCGCGGACTCTAGCACAGATACGCAGTATTTT.

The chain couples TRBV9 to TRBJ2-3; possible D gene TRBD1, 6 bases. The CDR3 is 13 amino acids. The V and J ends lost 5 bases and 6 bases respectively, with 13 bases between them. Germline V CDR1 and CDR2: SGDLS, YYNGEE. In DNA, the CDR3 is TGTGCCAGCAGGGGCTTGGGGGCGGATACGCAGTATTTT. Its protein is CASRGLGADTQYF.

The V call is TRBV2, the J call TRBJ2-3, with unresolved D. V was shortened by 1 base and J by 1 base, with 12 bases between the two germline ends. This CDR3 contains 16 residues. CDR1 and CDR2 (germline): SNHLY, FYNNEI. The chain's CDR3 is CASSEEASGGTDTQYF. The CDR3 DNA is TGTGCCAGCAGTGAAGAGGCCAGTGGGGGCACAGATACGCAGTATTTT.

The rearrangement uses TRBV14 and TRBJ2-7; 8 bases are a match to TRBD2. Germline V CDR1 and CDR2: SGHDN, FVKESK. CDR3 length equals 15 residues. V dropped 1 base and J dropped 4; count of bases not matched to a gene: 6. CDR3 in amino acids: CASSQGIAGLYEQYF. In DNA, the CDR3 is TGTGCCAGCAGCCAAGGTATAGCGGGGCTGTACGAGCAGTACTTC.

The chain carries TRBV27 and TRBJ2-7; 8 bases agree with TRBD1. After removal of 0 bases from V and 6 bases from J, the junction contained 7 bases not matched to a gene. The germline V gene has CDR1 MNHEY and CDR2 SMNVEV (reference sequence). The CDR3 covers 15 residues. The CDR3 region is CASSLSFQGAGEQYF. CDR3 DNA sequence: TGTGCCAGCAGTTTATCGTTCCAGGGGGCGGGCGAGCAGTACTTC.

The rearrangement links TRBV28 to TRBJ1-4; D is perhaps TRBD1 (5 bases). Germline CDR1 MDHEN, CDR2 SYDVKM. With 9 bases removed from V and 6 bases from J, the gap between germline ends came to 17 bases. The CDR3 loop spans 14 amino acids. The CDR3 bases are TGTGCCAGTAAGACCGGGGCGGTGGATGAAAAACTGTTTTTT. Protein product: CASKTGAVDEKLFF.

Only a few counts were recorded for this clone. The chain's CDR3 is CASRGPGDTQYF. The CDR3 DNA follows: TGTGCCAGCAGGGGGCCGGGAGATACGCAGTATTTT. This chain connects TRBV11-2 to TRBJ2-3; TRBD1 might be the D (5 bases). CDR1 and CDR2 from the germline V gene are SGHAT and FQNNGV. V was trimmed by 6 bases and J by 5 bases, leaving 9 bases between them. This CDR3 is built from 12 residues. Supplemented by reference TRBV11-2 and TRBJ2-3, the full variable domain reads EAGVAQSPRYKIIEKRQSVAFWCNPISGHATLYWYQQILGQGPKLLIQFQNNGVVDDSQLPKDRFSAERLKGVDSTLKIQPAKLEDSAVYLCASRGPGDTQYFGPGTRLTVL.

The CDR3 region is CASSLEAGGGYTF. DNA for the CDR3: TGTGCCAGCAGCTTAGAAGCAGGGGGAGGCTACACCTTC. V and J are TRBV11-2 and TRBJ1-2; 7 nucleotides align to TRBD1. Germline CDR1 reads SGHAT; CDR2 reads FQNNGV. CDR3 length: 13 residues. V was pared by 0 bases and J by 8 bases, with 3 bases of the junction left unmatched.

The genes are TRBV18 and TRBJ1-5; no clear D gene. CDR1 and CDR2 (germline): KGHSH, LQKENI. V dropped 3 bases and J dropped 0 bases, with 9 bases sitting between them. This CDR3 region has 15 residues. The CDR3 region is CASSPFPLSNQPQHF. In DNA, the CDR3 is TGTGCCAGCTCACCTTTCCCTCTTAGCAATCAGCCCCAGCATTTT.

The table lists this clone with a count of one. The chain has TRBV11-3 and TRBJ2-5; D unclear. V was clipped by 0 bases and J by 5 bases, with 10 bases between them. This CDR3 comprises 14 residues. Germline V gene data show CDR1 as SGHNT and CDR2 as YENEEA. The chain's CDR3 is CASSLEGASETQYF. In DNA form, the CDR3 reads TGTGCCAGCAGCTTAGAGGGCGCCTCGGAGACCCAGTACTTC. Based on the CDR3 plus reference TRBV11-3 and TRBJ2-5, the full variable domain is EAGVVQSPRYKIIEKKQPVAFWCNPISGHNTLYWYLQNLGQGPELLIRYENEEAVDDSQLPKDRFSAERLKGVDSTLKIQPAELGDSAVYLCASSLEGASETQYFGPGTRLLVL.

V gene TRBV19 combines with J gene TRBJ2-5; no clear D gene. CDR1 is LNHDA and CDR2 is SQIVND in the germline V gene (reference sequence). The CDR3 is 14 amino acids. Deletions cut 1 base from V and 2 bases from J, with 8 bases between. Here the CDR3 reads CASSIGRQQETQYF. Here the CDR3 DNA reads TGTGCCAGTAGTATAGGGCGGCAGCAAGAGACCCAGTACTTC.